These T cell receptor beta chains were read from a single sample in a study of PD-1 blockade in mismatch repair-deficient tumors. Assay used: immunoSEQ multiplex PCR; TCRdb lists only in-frame clones, some missing. Counted here are about 120,000 clones, 60% to 85% occurring once; the ten biggest clones make up 4.7%. The sample was peripheral blood, taken 60 weeks after starting pembrolizumab. The source is an adult with mismatch repair-deficient cancer. Each CDR3 is given with its conserved first and last residue. A D gene is named only where the DNA matches it firmly. A clone size is listed for some rows: how often the clone was seen (once, few, many), or a class if it is expanded.

D gene	V gene	CDR3 length	J gene	clone size	CDR3 protein	CDR3 DNA
TRBD2	TRBV10-1	13	TRBJ2-5	.	CASSAGTKETQYF	TGCGCCAGCAGCGCGGGGACTAAGGAGACCCAGTACTTC
.	TRBV5-1	13	TRBJ1-5	.	CASSFRGNQPQHF	TGCGCCAGCAGCTTTCGGGGGAATCAGCCCCAGCATTTT
.	TRBV11-1	11	TRBJ1-2	.	CASGGNYGYTF	TGTGCCAGCGGGGGAAACTATGGCTACACCTTC
.	TRBV19	12	TRBJ1-5	many	CASSWADQPQHF	TGTGCCAGTAGTTGGGCCGATCAGCCCCAGCATTTT
.	TRBV5-4	13	TRBJ2-1	.	CASSFGTQNEQFF	TGTGCCAGCAGCTTCGGGACTCAAAATGAGCAGTTCTTC
.	TRBV11-2	13	TRBJ1-2	.	CASSLHQGGGYTF	TGTGCCAGCAGCTTACACCAGGGAGGCGGCTACACCTTC
.	TRBV5-4	15	TRBJ2-3	.	CASSFPESGTDTQYF	TGTGCCAGCAGTTTCCCGGAGTCTGGCACAGATACGCAGTATTTT
.	TRBV6-1	12	TRBJ1-2	.	CASSENPHGYTF	TGTGCCAGCAGTGAGAATCCCCATGGCTACACCTTC
.	TRBV11-2	12	TRBJ2-7	.	CASSHNRGGQYF	TGTGCCAGCAGCCACAACCGGGGAGGGCAGTACTTC
.	TRBV11-3	15	TRBJ2-2	.	CASSLGLEPTGELFF	TGTGCCAGCAGCTTAGGCCTAGAGCCGACCGGGGAGCTGTTTTTT
.	TRBV11-3	15	TRBJ2-5	.	CASSLRGGGQETQYF	TGTGCCAGCTCCCTCCGGGGCGGAGGACAAGAGACCCAGTACTTC
.	TRBV6-6	13	TRBJ2-1	.	CASSYASTEEQFF	TGTGCCAGCAGTTACGCCAGCACAGAGGAGCAGTTCTTC
.	TRBV5-1	15	TRBJ2-2	few	CASSTGQPGTGELFF	TGCGCCAGCAGCACCGGACAGCCGGGCACCGGGGAGCTGTTTTTT
TRBD1	TRBV6-1	14	TRBJ1-5	.	CASSPGTGGQPQHF	TGTGCCAGCAGTCCCGGGACAGGGGGTCAGCCCCAGCATTTT
.	TRBV11-2	14	TRBJ2-7	.	CASALTGSSYEQYF	TGTGCCAGCGCTCTAACAGGGAGCTCCTACGAGCAGTACTTC
TRBD2	TRBV30	20	TRBJ2-1	.	CAWSVQFLAGGPGSYNEQFF	TGTGCCTGGAGTGTTCAATTTTTAGCGGGAGGGCCGGGCTCCTACAATGAGCAGTTCTTC
.	TRBV19	14	TRBJ1-1	.	CASSMPPGRAEAFF	TGTGCCAGTAGTATGCCCCCCGGTCGGGCTGAAGCTTTCTTT